The following is a T cell receptor (beta chain) sequence with its context. Its antigen remains unknown. According to the study, TCR beta libraries were built with iRepertoire HTBI primers and CDR3-region Arm-PCR. TCRdb re-called the multiplex PCR reads through MiXCR, storing one row per CDR3 protein. Of roughly 420,000 distinct CDR3 sequences in the sample, about a sixth were seen once. The data stem from a study of regulatory T cells in long-lasting Graves disease. Whole-study results and caveats: There were preferences for TRBV28, TRBJ1-2 and TRBJ2-5 in persistent disease.

As for time point: newly diagnosed GD, antithyroid drugs for less than 3 months. PBMCs were the source of the RNA used for TCR sequencing. This CDR3 spans 14 amino acids. Trimming removed 3 bases at V and 3 bases at J, with 11 bases between. The germline V gene encodes CDR1 GTSNPN and CDR2 SVGIG (reference sequence). These data also featured in a second study, about T cells in Graves' hyperthyroidism and ophthalmopathy. That source adds: A set of HTBI primers served as the primers for a first-round RT-PCR of the TCR CDR3.

This TCR came from a young woman with Graves disease. This material consisted of peripheral blood mononuclear cells (PBMCs), taken at new diagnosis, from a patient treated with antithyroid drugs. This rearrangement joins TRBV30 to TRBJ1-4; no firm D call. The CDR3 region has the DNA TGTGCCTGGAGCGTCGACGCGGCTAATGAAAAACTGTTTTTT. Protein sequence: CAWSVDAANEKLFF.